Detailed here is one T cell receptor (beta chain). This clone was observed a single time. It lacks a known antigen. Qualities for individual bases were not recorded, and no much larger clone is one base off. Enrolling through a virtual design, the prospective study's participants ranged in age from roughly 18 to 95 years and lived across 20 to 30 United States geographic areas. To assign participants to cohorts, the prospective study relied on clinical history that participants themselves reported in a screening survey and a study questionnaire. In the prospective study, mobile phlebotomists collected whole blood, serum and a nasopharyngeal or oropharyngeal swab from each participant. Participants in the prospective study had the option to provide additional blood draws and questionnaires over an approximately 2-month period. Blood samples from the prospective study were shipped frozen or at room temperature prior to DNA extraction.

The CDR3, cysteine through phenylalanine, is 14 amino acids long. This entry keeps only the CDR3 DNA: 42 bases, framed from base 1. The junction carries 7 bases between V and J, which are trimmed by 3 bases and 2 bases respectively. In the germline V gene, CDR1 corresponds to MNHNS and CDR2 to SASEGT. This sample is drawn from a study of blood T cell repertoires in COVID-19 (dated by TCRdb to 2020 to 2021). Context from the whole study: Recovered participants in ImmuneRACE Cohort 3 were defined as having two consecutive negative NP/OP PCR tests, clearance from a healthcare professional, or resolution of symptoms. The samples were drawn from the first 160 participants of the ongoing ImmuneRACE study and from some 1,300 subjects provided by 6 global collaborators. The repertoires were released in a freely available public database meant as a resource for research on the immune response to SARS-CoV-2. Deeply sampled blood TCRbeta repertoires from subjects exposed to, actively infected with, or recovered from COVID-19 were included in the dataset. Where available, HLA class I and class II types were taken from metadata supplied by the sample provider and were not determined by assay-based typing. Samples from collaborators originated in the United States, Italy and Spain and spanned both the acute and convalescent phases of COVID-19. A de-identified subject ID, COVID-19 status, age in years and sex were almost always included in the sample metadata. The material from the prospective study consisted of cDNA or gDNA derived from T cells, B-cell-depleted T cells, or PBMCs. The investigation overall reported the following: Clinical and demographic metadata were provided uncurated, with the amount varying by source and participant.

TCRbeta CDR3 regions were amplified from genomic DNA by means of the immunoSEQ Assay, a bias-controlled multiplex PCR. Per the source publication's procedure: Nucleated cell counts per sample were estimated from amplification of reference gene primers within the assay. To quantify the absolute abundance of each unique TCRbeta CDR3 rearrangement, sequence reads were collapsed and filtered. For each sample, productive Simpson clonality was calculated as the square root of Simpson's diversity index over productive rearrangements. TCRdb retrieved this table from immuneACCESS and kept in-frame rearrangements only. Not all clones are present; in checked studies, unresolved V genes account for under half, and no reason is known for the remainder. For V, J and clone size, that table is used; D and trimming come from the DNA. The sample table lists 210,000 or so clones, approximately 87% of them with a count of one. The ten top clones hold approximately 2.8% of the sample.

The sample consisted of PBMCs or T cells enriched from blood (not recorded which). The source is a woman aged 45-60 years in a cohort exposed to, infected with or recovered from COVID-19 (not recorded which). The chain joins TRBV6-1 to TRBJ2-2; a tentative D call is TRBD1 (6 bases match). CDR3 reads: CASSEGHNTGELFF. The nucleotides are TGTGCCAGCAGTGAGGGACACAACACCGGGGAGCTGTTTTTT.